Following are 4 T cell receptor beta chains from one sample sequenced in a study of T cell repertoires in cytomegalovirus infection. TCRdb recomputed calls from the reads with MiXCR, one row per CDR3 protein. The sample carries roughly 630,000 distinct CDR3 sequences, 24% recorded once. The sample comprised CD8+ T cells from PBMCs. The receptor set was obtained from a human donor in good health (CMV status not recorded). Some clones in this sample may be carry-over from other donors' samples.

Remarks on this clonotype: With a much larger clone just one base away, this may be a read error. The chain carries TRBV28 and TRBJ1-1, with no clear D. CDR1 MDHEN and CDR2 SYDVKM come from the germline V gene. Deletions cut 6 bases from V and 3 bases from J, with 11 bases between. There are 13 residues in the CDR3. CDR3 amino acids: CASRFPEDTEAFF. The CDR3 DNA is TGTGCCAGCAGGTTCCCAGAGGACACTGAAGCTTTCTTT.

A few counts support this clonotype. This rearrangement joins TRBV4-3 to TRBJ1-1, with 9 bases lining up with TRBD1. The CDR3 runs to 16 residues. V shed 3 bases, J shed 0 bases, and the junction held 5 bases outside the gene matches. From germline, CDR1 is LGHNA and CDR2 YSLEER. CDR3 bases: TGCGCCAGCAGCCAGGGACAGGGCGTAATGAACACTGAAGCTTTCTTT. Translation: CASSQGQGVMNTEAFF.

This clonotype was seen a handful of times. The chain couples TRBV29-1 to TRBJ2-1; 7 positions match TRBD1. The ends lost 1 base at V and 3 bases at J; junction bases unmatched: 9. Per germline, CDR1 SQVTM and CDR2 ANQGSEA. This CDR3 is 16 amino acids long. The CDR3 region is CSVEGGRGLNYNEQFF. The CDR3 DNA sequence: TGCAGCGTTGAAGGGGGCAGGGGGTTAAACTACAATGAGCAGTTCTTC.

The chain joins TRBV6-2 or TRBV6-3 to TRBJ2-3, with TRBD2 matching 10 bases. V lost 2 bases and J lost 5; bases outside the gene matches: 4. Germline assignment: CDR1 MNHEY and CDR2 SVGEGT. The CDR3 contains 15 residues. The CDR3 loop is CASSYKREGLDTQYF. The CDR3 nucleotides are TGTGCCAGCAGTTACAAGCGGGAGGGCTTAGATACGCAGTATTTT.